A selection of T cell receptor beta chains follows, all from one sample in a study of T cell responses to AZD1222 COVID-19 vaccine. Produced via immunoSEQ multiplex PCR; TCRdb's table is partial and in-frame only. This sample has roughly 130,000 clones, with roughly 89% found just once. The specimen comprised peripheral blood, sampled 28 days after the second AZD1222 dose. These receptor sequences come from an adult who received the AZD1222 COVID-19 vaccine. Each CDR3 is given with its conserved first and last residue.

CASSESGLAGVEQYF TRBJ2-7 TRBV10-1
CATSPPGDTQYF TRBJ2-3 TRBV19
CASSPGGGSTGELFF TRBJ2-2 TRBV5-1
CASRPRGTEAFF TRBJ1-1 TRBV2
CASSRTRGVGAEAFF TRBJ1-1 TRBV6-5
CASSPAAQGLSYNEQFF TRBJ2-1 TRBV9
CASSWRGTNSPLHF TRBJ1-6 TRBV7-9
CASSPPTGVSTDTQYF TRBJ2-3 TRBV18
CASSLARGRTEAFF TRBJ1-1 TRBV28
CASSQDVKAAEAFF TRBJ1-1 TRBV3-1/TRBV3-2
CASSQLGQGFHEQYF TRBJ2-7 TRBV4-3
CASSENSYEQYF TRBJ2-7 TRBV6-1
CASSSIQGNYGYTF TRBJ1-2 TRBV5-6
CASSLADLTGDWAFF TRBJ1-1 TRBV6-2/TRBV6-3
CASSTFRSSNQPQHF TRBJ1-5 TRBV19
CASSQDIGGYEQYF TRBJ2-7 TRBV4-3
CASSEYLREPNEKLFF TRBJ1-4 TRBV10-1
CASSGGAGVGGSGNTIYF TRBJ1-3 TRBV9
CSASVTMDTQYF TRBJ2-3 TRBV20-1
CASSLARGQETQYF TRBJ2-5 TRBV11-3
CASSLGYGYTF TRBJ1-2 TRBV12-3/TRBV12-4
CASSLGLDFYEQYF TRBJ2-7 TRBV7-8
CAWTGQGLGYTF TRBJ1-2 TRBV30
CASSSPPGKFGDTQYF TRBJ2-3 TRBV5-1
CASSEGYGYTF TRBJ1-2 TRBV2
CASSFGGSETQYF TRBJ2-5 TRBV7-2
CASSVLTENTEAFF TRBJ1-1 TRBV9
CASSPAPGPFGTQYF TRBJ2-3 TRBV5-1
CASSLTGTTRTDTQYF TRBJ2-3 TRBV7-3
CASSLRQGAYEQYF TRBJ2-7 TRBV13
CASNGGTGTNDEQFF TRBJ2-1 TRBV7-3
CAWSWASSPIGNTIYF TRBJ1-3 TRBV30
CSTGEGADTEAFF TRBJ1-1 TRBV29-1
CASSIPGGNQPQHF TRBJ1-5 TRBV19
CASSVDRWTTNTGELFF TRBJ2-2 TRBV2
CASSYRGTLDTGELFF TRBJ2-2 TRBV6-5